These 11 T cell receptor beta chains were all obtained from the same sample, sequenced in a study of T cells after yellow fever vaccination. Each CDR3 protein is one row after TCRdb ran MiXCR on the 5' RACE reads. Of 68,000 or so distinct CDR3 sequences in the sample, less than 8.5% were seen once. Material: CD8+ T cells sorted from PBMCs, obtained approximately 40 days after the first yellow fever vaccination. The receptors derive from a man aged 18 to 29 who received the YFV17D yellow fever vaccine.

This clonotype was seen a handful of times. The chain joins TRBV9 to TRBJ2-1, with 11 bases fitting TRBD2. CDR3 length: 15 amino acids. In germline, CDR1 is SGDLS, CDR2 YYNGEE. The V gene end was trimmed by 0 bases and the J gene end by 9 bases; junction bases not matched to a gene: 5. CDR3: CASSVVAGGPGEQFF. CDR3 bases: TGTGCCAGCAGCGTAGTAGCGGGGGGGCCGGGTGAGCAGTTCTTC.

The sample holds many counts of this clonotype. The chain combines TRBV7-6 with TRBJ2-7, with D perhaps TRBD2 (5 bases). From germline, CDR1 is SGHVS and CDR2 FNYEAQ. This CDR3 has 11 amino acids. V lost 4 bases, J lost 5 bases, and 6 bases lay in between. The CDR3 protein is CASSSEDEQYF. CDR3 sequence (DNA): TGTGCCAGCAGCTCGGAGGACGAGCAGTACTTC.

This clonotype was recorded once. This chain joins TRBV12-3 or TRBV12-4 and TRBJ1-5, with a tentative D call TRBD1 (6 bases). V lost 5 bases and J lost 9, with 23 bases in between. The CDR3 runs 16 residues. CDR3 nucleotide sequence: TGTGCCAGCAGTGTCCTGGGGCAGGGGAATCAACTGCCCCAGCATTTT. Amino acids: CASSVLGQGNQLPQHF.

This clonotype was detected ten times or more. The CDR3 DNA sequence: TGCGCCAGCAGCCAATTCGGCGGGGAGCTGTTTTTT. Protein sequence: CASSQFGGELFF. V is TRBV4-1 and J is TRBJ2-2; D gene uncertain. Trimming pared 2 bases from V and 7 bases from J, leaving 5 bases between. Germline values: CDR1 MGHRA, CDR2 YSYEKL. The CDR3 has 12 residues.

The J gene is TRBJ1-6, the V gene TRBV7-6, with D hard to call. Germline V gives CDR1 SGHVS, CDR2 FNYEAQ. The CDR3 extends over 11 amino acids. Trimming stripped 2 bases from V and 10 bases from J, with 3 bases between. This CDR3 reads CASSLRSPLHF. DNA for the CDR3: TGTGCCAGCAGCTTACGGTCACCCCTCCACTTT.

This clonotype has at least ten counts. The chain joins TRBV4-3 to TRBJ2-5, with D maybe TRBD1 (6 bases). Germline V lookup: CDR1 LGHNA, CDR2 YSLEER. This CDR3 contains 16 residues. V was shortened by 3 bases and J by 5 bases, with 19 bases between the two germline ends. The CDR3, as DNA: TGCGCCAGCAGCCATGTTAGGGGAACAGGGTGGGAGACCCAGTACTTC. Its translation: CASSHVRGTGWETQYF.

This chain connects TRBV12-3 or TRBV12-4 to TRBJ2-1; D unclear. The CDR3 is 12 residues long. The V end was cut by 4 bases, the J end by 12 bases, with 13 bases between. This CDR3 is CASSYPNSGQFF. CDR3 DNA: TGTGCCAGCAGTTACCCCAATAGTGGGCAGTTCTTC.

This clonotype came up a few times. The V gene is TRBV4-1, the J gene TRBJ2-5; 9 bases are shared with TRBD2. Per germline, CDR1 MGHRA and CDR2 YSYEKL. With V trimmed by 0 bases and J by 5 bases, 7 bases remained unmatched. The CDR3 length is 16 residues. The CDR3 sequence is CASSQEEGSGGETQYF. The CDR3 nucleotides read TGCGCCAGCAGCCAAGAGGAAGGTAGCGGGGGCGAGACCCAGTACTTC.

This clonotype was observed at least ten times. V usage is TRBV14 and J usage is TRBJ1-2; 9 nucleotides align to TRBD1. V trimming: 5 bases; J trimming: 4 bases; junction bases outside the gene matches: 8. Germline CDR1 SGHDN, CDR2 FVKESK. The CDR3 totals 15 residues. The CDR3 sequence is CASSYGQGLRYGYTF. The DNA for the CDR3 is TGTGCCAGCAGCTATGGACAGGGGCTGCGCTATGGCTACACCTTC.

The sample holds many counts of this clonotype. The V call is TRBV10-3, the J call TRBJ2-1; possibly TRBD1 for D (7 bases). The CDR3 contains 13 residues. V was trimmed by 7 bases and J by 5 bases, leaving 12 bases between them. Germline lookup yields CDR1 ENHRY and CDR2 SYGVKD. CDR3 region: CAIKGGQNNEQFF. As DNA, the CDR3 is TGTGCCATCAAGGGGGGACAGAACAATGAGCAGTTCTTC.

Ten or more counts support this clonotype. CDR3 sequence (DNA): TGTGCCAGCAGCTTCCTAGCGGGGGGCACAGATACGCAGTATTTT. It translates to CASSFLAGGTDTQYF. The chain has TRBV28 and TRBJ2-3; 10 nucleotides line up with TRBD2. Germline V lookup: CDR1 MDHEN, CDR2 SYDVKM. CDR3 length equals 15 residues. Trimming removed 6 bases from V and 1 base from J; junction bases left unmatched: 4.